The sequence of this T cell receptor (beta chain) was determined in a study of blood T cell repertoires in COVID-19. Study information: Nucleic acid was either cDNA or gDNA, and it came from T cells, B-cell-depleted T cells, or PBMCs.

V shed 5 bases and J shed 5 bases, with 12 bases lying between them. Looked up from germline, CDR1 is SGHAT and CDR2 is FQNNGV. The CDR3 totals 13 residues. Methods used by the authors: It was from reference gene primer amplification that nucleated cell counts were estimated. Assay: immunoSEQ multiplex PCR; the TCRdb copy retains only in-frame clones and omits some. Clone size and V and J calls were adopted from that table, with D and trimming inferred from the DNA. The profile shows about 270,000 clones, approximately 90% of them singletons. Participants were aged roughly 18 to 100 years from around 26 US areas. Cohort assignment relied on participant-reported clinical history.

This chain connects TRBV11-2 to TRBJ1-1, with D possibly matching TRBD1 (6 bases). The sample taken for sequencing was PBMCs or T cells enriched from blood (not recorded which). The receptor was isolated from a woman aged 25 to 39 with acute COVID-19. In nucleotides, the CDR3 is TGTGCCAGCAGCCCACAGGGTGGGACTGAAGCTTTCTTT. The encoded protein is CASSPQGGTEAFF.